This record looks at one T cell receptor beta chain sequence and its context. The sample comes from a study of cytomegalovirus exposure and HLA in healthy donors. The PCR made use of 60 Vbeta and 13 Jbeta primers. Sequencing was performed with immunoSEQ multiplex PCR; in TCRdb, only in-frame clones are kept and a portion is missing. The data hold some 100,000 clones, with 65% to 85% observed a single time. The CDR3 has 16 amino acids. Per germline, CDR1 WNHNN and CDR2 SYGVQD (reference sequence). The junction had 10 bases not matched to a gene; V was cut back by 9 bases and J by 6 bases. This chain uses TRBV10-1 with TRBJ2-2; 13 bases are a match to TRBD2. The sequencing sample was made of PBMCs. The clonotype was recovered from a man in his fifties or sixties in good health and CMV-seropositive. CDR3 coding DNA: TGCGCCAGAGGTACTAGCGGGGGGGCCCAAGCCGGGGAGCTGTTTTTT. Its translation is CARGTSGGAQAGELFF.